This note documents a single T cell receptor (beta chain) sequence. Using unique molecular identifiers, the investigators prepared the TCRbeta library. TCRdb re-called the PCR reads with MiXCR, one entry per CDR3 protein. The table lists about 600,000 distinct CDR3 sequences, roughly a tenth of them singletons, with less than 5% in the top ten. The data derive from a study of T-cell reconstitution after alpha-beta-depleted transplantation in children. Germline assignment: CDR1 SGHKS and CDR2 YYEKEE (reference sequence). V lost 5 bases and J lost 5, with 17 bases in between. The CDR3 length is 15 residues.

The J gene is TRBJ1-5, the V gene TRBV5-5; possible D gene TRBD1, 6 bases. The specimen was PBMCs from the stem cell graft donor, collected from the stem cell graft. The receptor was isolated from a human donor who donated a stem cell graft to a child with acute myeloid leukemia. The CDR3 DNA reads as TGTGCCAGCAGTTCGGGACACGGCTATGATCAGCCCCAGCATTTT. Translating gives CASSSGHGYDQPQHF.